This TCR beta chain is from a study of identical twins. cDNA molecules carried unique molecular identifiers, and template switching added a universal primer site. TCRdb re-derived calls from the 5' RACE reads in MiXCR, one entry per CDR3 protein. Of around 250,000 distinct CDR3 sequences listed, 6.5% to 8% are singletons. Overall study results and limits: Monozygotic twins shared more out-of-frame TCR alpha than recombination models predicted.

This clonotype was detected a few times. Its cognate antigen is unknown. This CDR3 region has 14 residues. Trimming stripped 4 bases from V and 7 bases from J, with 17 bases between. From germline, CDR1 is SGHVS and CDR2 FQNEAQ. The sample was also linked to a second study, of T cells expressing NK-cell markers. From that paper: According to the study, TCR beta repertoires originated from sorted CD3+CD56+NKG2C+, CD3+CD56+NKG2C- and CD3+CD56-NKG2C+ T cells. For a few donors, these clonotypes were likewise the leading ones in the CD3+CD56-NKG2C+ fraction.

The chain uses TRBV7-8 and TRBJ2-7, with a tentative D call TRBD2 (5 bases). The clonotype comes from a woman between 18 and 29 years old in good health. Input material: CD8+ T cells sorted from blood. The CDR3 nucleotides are TGTGCCAGCAGCTCGCGGGCGACCCTGGAAGAGCAGTACTTC. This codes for CASSSRATLEEQYF. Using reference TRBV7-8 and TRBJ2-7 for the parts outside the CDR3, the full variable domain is GAGVSQSPRYKVAKRGQDVALRCDPISGHVSLFWYQQALGQGPEFLTYFQNEAQLDKSGLPSDRFFAERPEGSVSTLKIQRTQQEDSAVYLCASSSRATLEEQYFGPGTRLTVT.